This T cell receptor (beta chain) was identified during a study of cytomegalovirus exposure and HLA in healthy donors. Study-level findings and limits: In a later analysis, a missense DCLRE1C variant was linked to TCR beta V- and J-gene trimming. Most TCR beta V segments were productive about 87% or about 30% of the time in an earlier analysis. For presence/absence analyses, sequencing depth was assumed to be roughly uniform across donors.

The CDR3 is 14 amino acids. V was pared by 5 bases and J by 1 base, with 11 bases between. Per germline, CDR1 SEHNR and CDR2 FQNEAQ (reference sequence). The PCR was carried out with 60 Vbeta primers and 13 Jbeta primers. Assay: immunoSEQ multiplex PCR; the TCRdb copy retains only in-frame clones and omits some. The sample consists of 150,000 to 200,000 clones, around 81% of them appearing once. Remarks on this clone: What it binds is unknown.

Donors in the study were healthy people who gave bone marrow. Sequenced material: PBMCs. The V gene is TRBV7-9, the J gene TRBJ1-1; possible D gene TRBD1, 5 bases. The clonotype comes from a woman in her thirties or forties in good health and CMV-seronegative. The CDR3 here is CASSPTDRNTEAFF. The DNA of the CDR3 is TGTGCCAGCAGCCCAACCGACAGGAACACTGAAGCTTTCTTT.